In this sample, the clone carrying this T cell receptor beta chain turned up a few times. With 60 Vbeta and 13 Jbeta primers, the PCR was carried out. The repertoire was sequenced with immunoSEQ multiplex PCR; TCRdb's copy has only in-frame clones and lacks some. This repertoire shows some 190,000 clones, roughly 80% found once; its top ten account for roughly 1.4%. The sample is drawn from a study of cytomegalovirus exposure and HLA in healthy donors. The sequence was collected from a girl between 5 and 17 years old in good health and CMV-seropositive. The sequencing sample was made of PBMCs.

In DNA, the CDR3 is TGTGCCAGCAGCGCCATCCCCGGGACAGGAAGGCAGCCCCAGCATTTT. It yields the protein CASSAIPGTGRQPQHF. The chain combines TRBV5-8 with TRBJ1-5; 8 bases line up with TRBD1. The junction had 13 bases not matched to a gene; V was cut back by 4 bases and J by 7 bases. This CDR3 has 16 amino acids. Germline CDR1 is SGHTS and CDR2 is YDEGEE.